A selection of T cell receptor beta chains follows, all from one sample in a study of T-cell reconstitution after alpha-beta-depleted transplantation in children. MiXCR, run by TCRdb on the PCR reads, gives a single entry per CDR3 protein. The data show a few hundred thousand distinct CDR3 sequences, over 10% seen once. The sample in question was PBMCs, mostly from graft donor cells, obtained 360 days after TCRalphabeta/CD19-depleted stem cell transplant. These receptors all come from a male patient aged 10 to 17 who had a stem cell transplant for acute myeloid leukemia, so the T cells may come from the graft donor. The CDR3 runs from the conserved cysteine through the conserved F or W. Each record gives: CDR3 protein, CDR3 DNA, clone size, V gene, D gene, CDR3 length, J gene. D genes are given only for firm matches. Clone size is stated in some rows and not others, as once, few, many or a class when expanded.

CDR3aa: CASSFGTVQGEQFF
CDR3nt: TGCGCCAGCAGCTTTGGGACGGTTCAGGGTGAGCAGTTCTTC
abundance: .
v_gene: TRBV5-1
d_gene: .
len: 14
j_gene: TRBJ2-1

CDR3aa: CASSPPSGIMLWDEQFF
CDR3nt: TGTGCCAGCAGCCCCCCTAGCGGGATAATGCTTTGGGATGAGCAGTTCTTC
abundance: .
v_gene: TRBV7-2
d_gene: TRBD2
len: 17
j_gene: TRBJ2-1

CDR3aa: CAISESLGQGPARIYGYTF
CDR3nt: TGTGCCATCAGTGAGTCGCTTGGACAGGGGCCCGCAAGGATCTATGGCTACACCTTC
abundance: few
v_gene: TRBV10-3
d_gene: TRBD1
len: 19
j_gene: TRBJ1-2

CDR3aa: CATSDSSGDLNTGELFF
CDR3nt: TGTGCCACCAGTGATTCTTCGGGGGATTTGAACACCGGGGAGCTGTTTTTT
abundance: .
v_gene: TRBV24-1
d_gene: .
len: 17
j_gene: TRBJ2-2

CDR3aa: CASSLPGGGDEQYF
CDR3nt: TGTGCCAGCAGCTTACCGGGAGGGGGAGACGAGCAGTACTTC
abundance: many
v_gene: TRBV7-6
d_gene: TRBD2
len: 14
j_gene: TRBJ2-7

CDR3aa: CASSLETGDYEQYF
CDR3nt: TGTGCCAGCAGCTTAGAAACGGGAGACTACGAGCAGTACTTC
abundance: .
v_gene: TRBV7-8
d_gene: .
len: 14
j_gene: TRBJ2-7

CDR3aa: CASSTGTSGRNEQFF
CDR3nt: TGCGCCAGCAGCACAGGGACTAGCGGGAGGAATGAGCAGTTCTTC
abundance: few
v_gene: TRBV5-1
d_gene: TRBD2
len: 15
j_gene: TRBJ2-1

CDR3aa: CASLKGPEYEQYF
CDR3nt: TGTGCCAGCTTAAAGGGGCCAGAGTACGAGCAGTACTTC
abundance: few
v_gene: TRBV12-3/TRBV12-4
d_gene: .
len: 13
j_gene: TRBJ2-7

CDR3aa: CSTRTNEQFF
CDR3nt: TGCAGCACCCGTACAAATGAGCAGTTCTTC
abundance: many
v_gene: TRBV29-1
d_gene: .
len: 10
j_gene: TRBJ2-1

CDR3aa: CASSGAGVFEQFF
CDR3nt: TGTGCCAGCAGTGGAGCGGGAGTCTTTGAGCAGTTCTTC
abundance: .
v_gene: TRBV6-1
d_gene: TRBD2
len: 13
j_gene: TRBJ2-1

CDR3aa: CAISERSRDGYTF
CDR3nt: TGTGCCATCAGTGAGCGGTCACGGGATGGCTACACCTTC
abundance: .
v_gene: TRBV10-3
d_gene: .
len: 13
j_gene: TRBJ1-2

CDR3aa: CASSPGLAGRGSPYEQYF
CDR3nt: TGTGCCAGCAGCCCGGGACTAGCGGGCCGAGGAAGTCCATACGAGCAGTACTTC
abundance: .
v_gene: TRBV3-1
d_gene: TRBD2
len: 18
j_gene: TRBJ2-7

CDR3aa: CASSRLAGAETQYF
CDR3nt: TGCGCCAGCAGCCGCTTAGCGGGGGCGGAGACCCAGTACTTC
abundance: few
v_gene: TRBV4-3
d_gene: TRBD2
len: 14
j_gene: TRBJ2-5

CDR3aa: CAISESYPRSYEQYF
CDR3nt: TGTGCCATCAGTGAGTCCTACCCCCGCTCCTACGAGCAGTACTTC
abundance: many
v_gene: TRBV10-3
d_gene: .
len: 15
j_gene: TRBJ2-7

CDR3aa: CASSLSIFQREGLNEQFF
CDR3nt: TGCGCCAGCAGCTTGAGCATTTTCCAGCGGGAGGGCCTCAATGAGCAGTTCTTC
abundance: few
v_gene: TRBV5-1
d_gene: TRBD2
len: 18
j_gene: TRBJ2-1

CDR3aa: CASSLGQERMEKLFF
CDR3nt: TGTGCCAGCAGCTTAGGACAGGAAAGAATGGAAAAACTGTTTTTT
abundance: few
v_gene: TRBV7-9
d_gene: .
len: 15
j_gene: TRBJ1-4

CDR3aa: CASSPQRAGSGETQYF
CDR3nt: TGTGCCAGCAGCCCCCAACGGGCAGGGTCAGGAGAGACCCAGTACTTC
abundance: .
v_gene: TRBV16
d_gene: .
len: 16
j_gene: TRBJ2-5

CDR3aa: CASSLGPGQGGNTIYF
CDR3nt: TGCGCCAGCAGCTTGGGACCGGGACAGGGGGGAAACACCATATATTTT
abundance: .
v_gene: TRBV5-1
d_gene: TRBD1
len: 16
j_gene: TRBJ1-3

CDR3aa: CASSFVTISLRTGELFF
CDR3nt: TGTGCCAGCAGTTTTGTTACGATATCTCTGAGGACCGGGGAGCTGTTTTTT
abundance: few
v_gene: TRBV28
d_gene: .
len: 17
j_gene: TRBJ2-2

CDR3aa: CASSQWSGEDTQYF
CDR3nt: TGTGCCAGCAGCCAATGGTCAGGGGAAGATACGCAGTATTTT
abundance: .
v_gene: TRBV14
d_gene: .
len: 14
j_gene: TRBJ2-3

CDR3aa: CSAPLAGALGEQYF
CDR3nt: TGCAGTGCGCCACTAGCGGGAGCACTGGGAGAGCAGTACTTC
abundance: few
v_gene: TRBV20-1
d_gene: TRBD2
len: 14
j_gene: TRBJ2-7

CDR3aa: CASSIQTGGEVPETQYF
CDR3nt: TGTGCCAGCAGCATACAGACAGGGGGCGAGGTTCCAGAGACCCAGTACTTC
abundance: few
v_gene: TRBV21-1
d_gene: .
len: 17
j_gene: TRBJ2-5

CDR3aa: CASSLEASGRRPNTGELFF
CDR3nt: TGTGCCAGCAGCTTAGAGGCTAGCGGGAGGCGACCGAACACCGGGGAGCTGTTTTTT
abundance: few
v_gene: TRBV11-2
d_gene: TRBD2
len: 19
j_gene: TRBJ2-2

CDR3aa: CASSWTGSNQPQHF
CDR3nt: TGTGCCAGCAGCTGGACAGGGAGCAATCAGCCCCAGCATTTT
abundance: .
v_gene: TRBV7-2
d_gene: TRBD1
len: 14
j_gene: TRBJ1-5

CDR3aa: CASSRIGSDEQYF
CDR3nt: TGCGCCAGCAGCCGTATAGGGTCAGACGAGCAGTACTTC
abundance: .
v_gene: TRBV5-1
d_gene: .
len: 13
j_gene: TRBJ2-7

CDR3aa: CASTHPPGQGVETQYF
CDR3nt: TGTGCCAGCACCCACCCACCGGGACAGGGGGTGGAGACCCAGTACTTC
abundance: .
v_gene: TRBV28
d_gene: TRBD1
len: 16
j_gene: TRBJ2-5

CDR3aa: CSASRRAGPYEQYF
CDR3nt: TGCAGTGCTAGTCGTAGGGCCGGGCCCTACGAGCAGTACTTC
abundance: many
v_gene: TRBV20-1
d_gene: .
len: 14
j_gene: TRBJ2-7

CDR3aa: CASSYGTSGYSTDTQYF
CDR3nt: TGTGCCAGCAGTTACGGGACTAGCGGCTACAGCACAGATACGCAGTATTTT
abundance: .
v_gene: TRBV6-2/TRBV6-3
d_gene: TRBD2
len: 17
j_gene: TRBJ2-3

CDR3aa: CSARRAGASYEQYF
CDR3nt: TGCAGTGCTAGACGGGCAGGGGCCTCCTACGAGCAGTACTTC
abundance: few
v_gene: TRBV20-1
d_gene: .
len: 14
j_gene: TRBJ2-7

CDR3aa: CASSLRRREGPYNEQFF
CDR3nt: TGCGCCAGCAGCTTGAGAAGGAGGGAGGGCCCCTACAATGAGCAGTTCTTC
abundance: few
v_gene: TRBV5-1
d_gene: TRBD2
len: 17
j_gene: TRBJ2-1

CDR3aa: CSALTSGRLGGELFF
CDR3nt: TGCAGTGCCTTAACTAGCGGGAGGCTAGGCGGGGAGCTGTTTTTT
abundance: few
v_gene: TRBV20-1
d_gene: TRBD2
len: 15
j_gene: TRBJ2-2

CDR3aa: CASSPTRGVMNTGELFF
CDR3nt: TGCGCCAGCAGTCCAACTCGGGGAGTTATGAACACCGGGGAGCTGTTTTTT
abundance: few
v_gene: TRBV4-3
d_gene: .
len: 17
j_gene: TRBJ2-2

CDR3aa: CASSSPDRYQETQYF
CDR3nt: TGTGCCAGCAGTTCCCCAGACAGGTACCAAGAGACCCAGTACTTC
abundance: few
v_gene: TRBV28
d_gene: .
len: 15
j_gene: TRBJ2-5

CDR3aa: CASREASGRNSYEQYF
CDR3nt: TGTGCCAGCAGGGAGGCTAGCGGGAGGAACTCCTACGAGCAGTACTTC
abundance: few
v_gene: TRBV21-1
d_gene: .
len: 16
j_gene: TRBJ2-7

CDR3aa: CASNQLEANVLTF
CDR3nt: TGTGCCAGCAATCAGCTAGAGGCCAACGTCCTGACTTTC
abundance: few
v_gene: TRBV28
d_gene: .
len: 13
j_gene: TRBJ2-6

CDR3aa: CAISAPSPIYNEQFF
CDR3nt: TGTGCCATCAGTGCCCCTAGCCCTATTTACAATGAGCAGTTCTTC
abundance: few
v_gene: TRBV10-3
d_gene: .
len: 15
j_gene: TRBJ2-1

CDR3aa: CSAGLGLATVGTDTQYF
CDR3nt: TGCAGTGCTGGCTTAGGTTTGGCTACCGTTGGCACAGATACGCAGTATTTT
abundance: few
v_gene: TRBV20-1
d_gene: .
len: 17
j_gene: TRBJ2-3

CDR3aa: CSVVGQGGYNEQFF
CDR3nt: TGCAGCGTTGTGGGACAGGGGGGTTACAATGAGCAGTTCTTC
abundance: .
v_gene: TRBV29-1
d_gene: TRBD1
len: 14
j_gene: TRBJ2-1

CDR3aa: CASSQYATLSNQPQHF
CDR3nt: TGTGCCAGCAGCCAATACGCGACACTTAGCAATCAGCCCCAGCATTTT
abundance: .
v_gene: TRBV16
d_gene: .
len: 16
j_gene: TRBJ1-5

CDR3aa: CASSQVLAGASDTQYF
CDR3nt: TGCGCCAGCAGCCAAGTTCTAGCGGGAGCCTCAGATACGCAGTATTTT
abundance: many
v_gene: TRBV4-3
d_gene: TRBD2
len: 16
j_gene: TRBJ2-3

CDR3aa: CASSYGVEGNTIYF
CDR3nt: TGTGCCAGCAGTTACGGGGTAGAAGGAAACACCATATATTTT
abundance: .
v_gene: TRBV6-5
d_gene: .
len: 14
j_gene: TRBJ1-3

CDR3aa: CASRGTGNGYEQYF
CDR3nt: TGTGCCAGCAGAGGAACAGGGAATGGCTACGAGCAGTACTTC
abundance: few
v_gene: TRBV12-3/TRBV12-4
d_gene: .
len: 14
j_gene: TRBJ2-7

CDR3aa: CASSSALRPANEQYF
CDR3nt: TGTGCCAGCAGTTCCGCCCTGAGGCCAGCTAACGAGCAGTACTTC
abundance: .
v_gene: TRBV12-3/TRBV12-4
d_gene: .
len: 15
j_gene: TRBJ2-7

CDR3aa: CASRSPTQEKLFF
CDR3nt: TGTGCCAGCAGGTCTCCTACCCAGGAAAAACTGTTTTTT
abundance: many
v_gene: TRBV7-9
d_gene: .
len: 13
j_gene: TRBJ1-4

CDR3aa: CASSPEHTNYGYTF
CDR3nt: TGTGCCAGTAGCCCCGAGCATACCAACTATGGCTACACCTTC
abundance: few
v_gene: TRBV19
d_gene: .
len: 14
j_gene: TRBJ1-2

CDR3aa: CASSPLAGKVDEQFF
CDR3nt: TGTGCCAGCAGCCCCCTAGCGGGTAAAGTCGATGAGCAGTTCTTC
abundance: .
v_gene: TRBV14
d_gene: TRBD2
len: 15
j_gene: TRBJ2-1

CDR3aa: CASSPRGQGLTDTQYF
CDR3nt: TGTGCCAGCTCACCACGGGGACAGGGGCTCACAGATACGCAGTATTTT
abundance: few
v_gene: TRBV18
d_gene: TRBD1
len: 16
j_gene: TRBJ2-3

CDR3aa: CASSPSGRLSSYNEQFF
CDR3nt: TGTGCCAGCTCACCTAGCGGGAGGCTGAGCTCCTACAATGAGCAGTTCTTC
abundance: few
v_gene: TRBV18
d_gene: TRBD2
len: 17
j_gene: TRBJ2-1

CDR3aa: CASSPRGVLGYGYTF
CDR3nt: TGTGCCAGCAGCCCCAGGGGGGTACTGGGCTATGGCTACACCTTC
abundance: .
v_gene: TRBV7-2
d_gene: TRBD1
len: 15
j_gene: TRBJ1-2

CDR3aa: CSAFTGTGNQPQHF
CDR3nt: TGCAGTGCCTTTACCGGGACAGGGAATCAGCCCCAGCATTTT
abundance: .
v_gene: TRBV20-1
d_gene: TRBD1
len: 14
j_gene: TRBJ1-5

CDR3aa: CASSIGTGSSDTQYF
CDR3nt: TGTGCTAGCAGCATCGGGACAGGGAGCTCAGATACGCAGTATTTT
abundance: .
v_gene: TRBV7-7
d_gene: TRBD1
len: 15
j_gene: TRBJ2-3

CDR3aa: CASSSGLAGPTLSTDTQYF
CDR3nt: TGTGCCAGCAGCTCGGGACTAGCGGGGCCCACCCTTAGCACAGATACGCAGTATTTT
abundance: .
v_gene: TRBV9
d_gene: TRBD2
len: 19
j_gene: TRBJ2-3

CDR3aa: CASSVPGTDTQYF
CDR3nt: TGTGCCAGCAGCGTACCTGGCACAGATACGCAGTATTTT
abundance: .
v_gene: TRBV9
d_gene: .
len: 13
j_gene: TRBJ2-3

CDR3aa: CASSSPSGRTNTGELFF
CDR3nt: TGTGCCAGCAGTTCCCCTAGCGGAAGAACGAACACCGGGGAGCTGTTTTTT
abundance: many
v_gene: TRBV27
d_gene: TRBD2
len: 17
j_gene: TRBJ2-2